These T cell receptor beta chains were read from a single sample in a study of blood T cell repertoires in COVID-19. Assay used: immunoSEQ multiplex PCR; TCRdb lists only in-frame clones, some missing. Of 300,000 to 400,000 clones in the sample, 86% were seen once. Sequencing used peripheral blood. These receptors came from a woman in her sixties with COVID-19, enrolled during active disease. CDR3s include the opening cysteine and the closing phenylalanine or tryptophan. A D gene is named only where the DNA matches it firmly. Size is omitted from some rows. Given values are once, few, many or a class for expanded clones.

d_call,v_call,cdr3_length,clone_size,j_call,cdr3_nt,cdr3_aa
.,TRBV5-4,15,.,TRBJ1-5,TGTGCCAGCAGCGGGGGGAGGCCGAGCAATCAGCCCCAGCATTTT,CASSGGRPSNQPQHF
.,TRBV24-1,12,.,TRBJ2-1,TGTGCCACCAGTGATTCATACGGTGAGCAGTTCTTC,CATSDSYGEQFF
.,TRBV4-1,14,.,TRBJ1-4,TGCGCCAGCAGCCTACGGGTTAGAAGTGAAAAACTGTTTTTT,CASSLRVRSEKLFF
.,TRBV2,16,.,TRBJ2-7,TGTGCCAGCAGTGAAGCGCTTCGAACAGCTTCCTACGAGCAGTACTTC,CASSEALRTASYEQYF
.,TRBV7-2,13,.,TRBJ1-6,TGTGCCAGCAGCCCGACACAGTATTCACCCCTCCACTTT,CASSPTQYSPLHF
.,TRBV30,13,.,TRBJ1-4,TGTGCCTGGACCCGGTCACGTGGTGAAAAACTGTTTTTT,CAWTRSRGEKLFF
TRBD1,TRBV27,15,.,TRBJ1-2,TGTGCCAGCAGTAGCGCCGGGACAGGGTATCTTGGCTACACCTTC,CASSSAGTGYLGYTF
TRBD1,TRBV5-1,14,.,TRBJ2-7,TGCGCCAGCAATAGAGGACAGGGCTCCTACGAGCAGTACTTC,CASNRGQGSYEQYF
TRBD1,TRBV5-4,14,once,TRBJ1-4,TGTGCCACTAAGGAAGGGACAGGGGTGGAAAAACTGTTTTTT,CATKEGTGVEKLFF
.,TRBV18,18,.,TRBJ2-7,TGTGCCAGCTCACCACTTTCAGGGAAACGCACCGCCTCCTACGAGCAGTACTTC,CASSPLSGKRTASYEQYF
.,TRBV2,12,once,TRBJ2-7,TGTGCCAGCAGTGTGACAGGATACGAGCAGTACTTC,CASSVTGYEQYF
TRBD2,TRBV7-2,15,few,TRBJ2-1,TGTGCCAGCAGCTTAGAGTATCGGGGGGGACGGTCGGGAATCTTC,CASSLEYRGGRSGIF
TRBD1,TRBV6-4,14,few,TRBJ2-3,TGTGCCAGCAGCCAGGGGGCTGGCACAGATACGCAGTATTTT,CASSQGAGTDTQYF
.,TRBV11-3,14,.,TRBJ2-7,TGTGCCAGCGGGGAAGGGGGACCTTCCTACGAGCAGTACTTC,CASGEGGPSYEQYF
.,TRBV19,13,.,TRBJ1-1,TGTGCCAGTACCTTCGCTGAGGACACTGAAGCTTTCTTT,CASTFAEDTEAFF
TRBD1,TRBV7-2,15,.,TRBJ1-5,TGTGCCAGCAGCACCTCGACAGGGGTGGTTCAGCCCCAGCATTTT,CASSTSTGVVQPQHF
TRBD1,TRBV11-2,15,.,TRBJ2-2,TGTGCCAGCAGCTTAGTGACAGGGTCCACCGGGGAGCTGTTTTTT,CASSLVTGSTGELFF
.,TRBV19,14,once,TRBJ1-4,TGTGCCAGTAGTTTGGGGCTTTTAACCGAAAAACTGTTTTTT,CASSLGLLTEKLFF
TRBD2,TRBV5-1,16,.,TRBJ2-1,TGCGCCAGCAGCTTTGGTATAGCGGGGACCTACAATGAGCAGTTCTTC,CASSFGIAGTYNEQFF
.,TRBV2,13,.,TRBJ2-5,TGTGCCAGCAGCCCCCGGAGGGTTGAGACCCAGTACTTC,CASSPRRVETQYF
TRBD2,TRBV3-1/TRBV3-2,15,.,TRBJ2-7,TGTGCCAGCAGCCACGCTGGCGGGAGCTCCTACGAGCAGTACTTC,CASSHAGGSSYEQYF
.,TRBV2,12,.,TRBJ2-3,TGTGCCAGCAGTCGACTAGTAGATACGCAGTATTTT,CASSRLVDTQYF
.,TRBV5-4,15,.,TRBJ2-5,TGTGCCAGCAGCTCTGCTAGACAGAGCCAAGAGACCCAGTACTTC,CASSSARQSQETQYF